The T cell receptor (beta chain) under discussion was sequenced for a study of T cells in Graves' hyperthyroidism and ophthalmopathy. Looking at the study overall: Once the initial diagnosis was made, peripheral blood was obtained before any treatment.

The germline gives CDR1 WSHSY, CDR2 SAAADI. This CDR3 comprises 15 residues. Trimming took off 0 bases at V and 3 bases at J, with 11 bases between the two ends. Amplification of TCR beta CDR3 regions used RNA as the template. A set of HTBI primers served as the primers for a first-round RT-PCR of the TCR CDR3. TCRdb reanalysed the multiplex PCR reads using MiXCR and keeps one entry per CDR3 protein. Seen here are about 420,000 distinct CDR3 sequences, roughly 13% observed once, and the top ten hold roughly 4.8%. This clonotype was recorded many times. On the basis of clinical symptoms, serum thyroxine and TRAb, thyroid ultrasound and orbital computed tomography, diagnoses were made. The authors obtained PBMCs from over 8.5 ml of fresh peripheral blood.

The genes are TRBV10-2 and TRBJ1-2; perhaps TRBD1 as D (5 bases). This sequence originates from a woman younger than 30 with Graves' hyperthyroidism. Sequencing was performed on blood. CDR3 amino acids: CASSESLGRDYGYTF. CDR3 sequence (DNA): TGCGCCAGCAGTGAGTCGTTGGGCAGGGACTATGGCTACACCTTC.